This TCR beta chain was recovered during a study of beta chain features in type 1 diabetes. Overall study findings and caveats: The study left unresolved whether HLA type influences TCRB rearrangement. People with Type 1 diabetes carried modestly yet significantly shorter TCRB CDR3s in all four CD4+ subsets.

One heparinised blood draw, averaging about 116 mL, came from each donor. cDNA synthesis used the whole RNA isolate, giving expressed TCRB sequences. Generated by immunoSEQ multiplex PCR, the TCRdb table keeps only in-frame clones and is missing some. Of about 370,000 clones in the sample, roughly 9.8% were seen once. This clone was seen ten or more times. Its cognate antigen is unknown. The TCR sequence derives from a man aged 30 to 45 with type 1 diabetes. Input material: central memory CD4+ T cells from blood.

This chain's CDR3 is CASSLAGGSTDTQYF. CDR3 sequence (DNA): TGTGCCAGCAGCCTAGCGGGAGGGTCCACAGATACGCAGTATTTT. The chain uses TRBV5-8 and TRBJ2-3; 12 nucleotides agree with TRBD2. CDR3 length: 15 amino acids. CDR1 is SGHTS, CDR2 YDEGEE, per germline. Trimming cost V 4 bases and J 2 bases; bases outside gene matches: 2. The whole variable domain, remainder taken from reference TRBV5-8 and TRBJ2-3, is EAGVTQSPTHLIKTRGQQATLRCSPISGHTSVYWYQQALGLGLQFLLWYDEGEERNRGNFPPRFSGRQFPNYSSELNVNALELEDSALYLCASSLAGGSTDTQYFGPGTRLTVL.